This T cell receptor beta chain was recovered during a study of cytomegalovirus exposure and HLA in healthy donors. Broader study findings: Researchers reported in a later analysis that common viral pathogens appeared linked to several top clusters. A later analysis showed TCR association rates differing by HLA locus, peaking at DRB1 and lowest at HLA-C. The authors later linked a missense DCLRE1C variant to TCR beta V- and J-gene trimming. A list of 150 to 200 TCR beta chains associated with cytomegalovirus was given.

Germline V gives CDR1 LNHDA, CDR2 SQIVND (reference sequence). This CDR3 has 16 residues. V dropped 1 base and J dropped 0 bases, with 7 bases sitting between them. Use of 60 Vbeta and 13 Jbeta primers characterized the PCR. Here immunoSEQ multiplex PCR was the method, and the copy in TCRdb shows in-frame clones only, minus some. The table includes 100,000 to 150,000 clones, over 70% detected once. A note on this clone: Its antigen is undetermined.

The sample comprised PBMCs. This receptor was identified in a middle-aged woman in good health and CMV-seronegative. This chain uses TRBV19 with TRBJ2-6; D is uncertain. The CDR3 nucleotides read TGTGCCAGTAGTATAGGTCGGTCCTCTGGGGCCAACGTCCTGACTTTC. As protein: CASSIGRSSGANVLTF.